These T cell receptor beta chains were read from a single sample in a study of T cell responses to AZD1222 COVID-19 vaccine. The repertoire was sequenced with immunoSEQ multiplex PCR; TCRdb's copy has only in-frame clones and lacks some. Of some 150,000 clones listed, less than 95% are singletons. Sequences were derived from peripheral blood, sampled on day 0 of AZD1222 vaccination. These receptors were obtained from an adult in good health. The CDR3 runs from the conserved cysteine through the conserved F or W. Fields, in order: clone size, D gene, V gene, J gene, CDR3 protein, CDR3 DNA. A D gene is named only where the DNA matches it firmly. Rows may omit the clone size; those that give it use once, few, many or a size class.

>-|TRBD1|TRBV6-5|TRBJ2-5
CASRGTGQETQYF
TGTGCCAGCAGGGGGACAGGCCAAGAGACCCAGTACTTC
>-|-|TRBV27|TRBJ2-1
CASSLSSFGHNEQFF
TGTGCCAGCAGTTTATCTTCCTTCGGTCACAATGAGCAGTTCTTC
>-|TRBD2|TRBV4-3|TRBJ2-2
CASSQELAGQNTGELFF
TGCGCCAGCAGCCAAGAACTAGCGGGACAAAACACCGGGGAGCTGTTTTTT
>-|TRBD2|TRBV6-4|TRBJ2-1
CASSVQGGGEQFF
TGTGCCAGCAGTGTTCAGGGCGGGGGTGAGCAGTTCTTC
>-|TRBD1|TRBV6-5|TRBJ2-7
CASSLPGQGLHEQYF
TGTGCCAGCAGTCTACCGGGACAGGGTCTCCACGAGCAGTACTTC
>-|-|TRBV7-9|TRBJ1-4
CASSFKTELEKLFF
TGTGCCAGCAGCTTTAAAACAGAGCTTGAAAAACTGTTTTTT
>-|-|TRBV12-3/TRBV12-4|TRBJ2-1
CASSPLRNEQFF
TGTGCCAGCAGCCCCCTCCGGAATGAGCAGTTCTTC
>-|TRBD2|TRBV24-1|TRBJ2-1
CATSDFEAGGRNEQFF
TGTGCCACCAGTGATTTTGAAGCGGGAGGTCGGAATGAGCAGTTCTTC
>-|-|TRBV5-4|TRBJ2-7
CASSLYQNYEQYF
TGTGCCAGCAGCTTGTATCAGAACTACGAGCAGTACTTC
>-|TRBD2|TRBV19|TRBJ2-1
CASSFGGRVGNEQFF
TGTGCCAGTAGTTTTGGCGGGAGGGTCGGCAATGAGCAGTTCTTC
>-|TRBD2|TRBV28|TRBJ2-2
CASRLAGDSNTGELFF
TGTGCCAGCAGACTAGCGGGAGACTCGAACACCGGGGAGCTGTTTTTT
>-|-|TRBV7-9|TRBJ1-1
CASSLARVNTEAFF
TGTGCCAGCAGCTTAGCGCGGGTGAACACTGAAGCTTTCTTT
>-|-|TRBV10-3|TRBJ1-2
CAISESTGLDGYTF
TGTGCCATCAGTGAGTCGACTGGGTTGGATGGCTACACCTTC
>-|TRBD2|TRBV5-1|TRBJ2-7
CASSLGLAGGYEQYF
TGCGCCAGCAGCTTGGGACTAGCGGGGGGCTACGAGCAGTACTTC
>-|TRBD2|TRBV4-3|TRBJ2-5
CASSQDSGGIETQYF
TGCGCCAGCAGCCAAGATAGCGGGGGGATTGAGACCCAGTACTTC
>once|TRBD1|TRBV5-4|TRBJ1-2
CASSLTVGQMPLGYTF
TGTGCCAGCAGCCTAACCGTGGGACAGATGCCTCTTGGCTACACCTTC
>-|TRBD1|TRBV18|TRBJ1-1
CASSRRRGESTEAFF
TGTGCCAGCTCACGACGCAGGGGGGAGAGCACTGAAGCTTTCTTT
>-|-|TRBV28|TRBJ1-3
CASSSWVSGRYSSGNTIYF
TGTGCCAGCAGTTCATGGGTCTCGGGGAGATATAGCTCTGGAAACACCATATATTTT
>-|TRBD1|TRBV6-2/TRBV6-3|TRBJ1-2
CASSIDRGYGYTF
TGTGCCAGCAGTATCGACAGGGGCTATGGCTACACCTTC
>-|-|TRBV6-5|TRBJ2-7
CASSYASLGDEQYF
TGTGCCAGCAGTTACGCAAGCCTGGGCGACGAGCAGTACTTC
>-|TRBD2|TRBV6-1|TRBJ2-1
CASSPLAGEYNEQFF
TGTGCCAGCAGTCCTTTGGCGGGAGAGTACAATGAGCAGTTCTTC
>-|-|TRBV11-2|TRBJ2-2
CASSYSSDRNTGELFF
TGTGCCAGCAGCTACTCGTCGGACAGAAACACCGGGGAGCTGTTTTTT
>-|TRBD2|TRBV29-1|TRBJ2-3
CSVAELAGGRDTQYF
TGCAGCGTTGCCGAATTAGCGGGAGGCCGGGATACGCAGTATTTT
>-|TRBD1|TRBV27|TRBJ2-6
CASSSRGTGGSGANVLTF
TGTGCCAGCAGTTCGAGGGGGACAGGGGGAAGTGGGGCCAACGTCCTGACTTTC
>-|TRBD1|TRBV6-2/TRBV6-3|TRBJ2-7
CASSYRQGYYEQYF
TGTGCCAGCAGTTACCGACAGGGTTACTACGAGCAGTACTTC
>-|-|TRBV14|TRBJ2-1
CASSQEGTYFYNEQFF
TGTGCCAGCAGCCAAGAGGGGACTTACTTTTACAATGAGCAGTTCTTC
>-|-|TRBV28|TRBJ1-2
CASSPTESYGYTF
TGTGCCAGCAGCCCGACAGAATCCTATGGCTACACCTTC
>-|TRBD2|TRBV19|TRBJ2-2
CASSIVSGSTGELFF
TGTGCCAGTAGTATAGTTAGCGGGAGTACCGGGGAGCTGTTTTTT
>-|TRBD1|TRBV7-9|TRBJ1-1
CASTGQGLTTEAFF
TGTGCCAGCACCGGACAGGGTCTGACGACTGAAGCTTTCTTT
>-|-|TRBV5-4|TRBJ2-7
CASSSLFTDVTSYEQYF
TGTGCCAGCAGCTCTCTATTTACCGACGTAACATCCTACGAGCAGTACTTC
>-|-|TRBV24-1|TRBJ2-7
CATSGDQGHEQYF
TGTGCCACCAGTGGAGACCAGGGCCACGAGCAGTACTTC
>-|TRBD2|TRBV7-3|TRBJ2-2
CASSRSPGLAGVLGTGELFF
TGTGCCAGCAGCCGGTCTCCGGGACTAGCGGGAGTTTTGGGCACCGGGGAGCTGTTTTTT
>-|TRBD2|TRBV7-2|TRBJ2-1
CASSLAQREGEQFF
TGTGCCAGCAGCTTAGCGCAGCGGGAAGGTGAGCAGTTCTTC
>once|-|TRBV5-4|TRBJ1-1
CASSTKTDQNTEAFF
TGTGCCAGCAGCACAAAAACAGATCAGAACACTGAAGCTTTCTTT
>-|-|TRBV11-2|TRBJ2-7
CASRTTRNYEQYF
TGTGCCAGCCGGACAACCCGGAACTACGAGCAGTACTTC
>-|TRBD2|TRBV7-3|TRBJ2-2
CASSSGLAENTGELFF
TGTGCCAGCAGCTCGGGACTAGCGGAGAACACCGGGGAGCTGTTTTTT
>-|-|TRBV14|TRBJ1-4
CASSQDPSWEKLFF
TGTGCCAGCAGCCAAGATCCGAGCTGGGAAAAACTGTTTTTT
>-|-|TRBV6-5|TRBJ2-7
CASSPRDIGFEQYF
TGTGCCAGCTCACCCCGGGACATAGGATTCGAGCAGTACTTC
>-|-|TRBV28|TRBJ1-6
CASSLERGYNSPLHF
TGTGCCAGCAGTTTAGAGAGGGGCTATAATTCACCCCTCCACTTT
>-|-|TRBV19|TRBJ2-7
CASSTRVGYEQYF
TGTGCCAGTAGTACCAGGGTGGGCTACGAGCAGTACTTC
>-|-|TRBV2|TRBJ1-3
CASRDSSSGNTIYF
TGTGCCAGCAGGGACAGCAGCTCTGGAAACACCATATATTTT
>-|-|TRBV4-1|TRBJ2-7
CASSYAETSSYEQYF
TGCGCCAGCAGCTATGCAGAGACTAGCTCCTACGAGCAGTACTTC
>-|-|TRBV24-1|TRBJ2-2
CATSDPTGPRGFGELFF
TGTGCCACCAGTGATCCTACCGGACCAAGGGGATTCGGGGAGCTGTTTTTT
>-|TRBD1|TRBV6-1|TRBJ1-5
CASSEETGAPLWSQHF
TGTGCCAGCAGTGAGGAGACAGGGGCGCCCCTTTGGTCCCAGCATTTT
>-|-|TRBV19|TRBJ1-6
CASGNRSVVLHF
TGTGCCAGTGGCAACAGGTCTGTCGTCCTCCACTTT
>-|-|TRBV2|TRBJ2-5
CASSMKSGGSAQYF
TGTGCCAGCAGTATGAAGAGTGGGGGCTCGGCCCAGTACTTC
>-|-|TRBV5-1|TRBJ2-5
CASSLHLGAGQETQYF
TGCGCCAGCAGCTTGCACCTCGGGGCGGGACAAGAGACCCAGTACTTC
>-|-|TRBV18|TRBJ2-7
CASSPSRDNEQYF
TGTGCCAGCTCGCCGTCCAGGGACAACGAGCAGTACTTC
>-|-|TRBV24-1|TRBJ2-5
CATRVRPTRTYETQYF
TGTGCCACCAGAGTTCGCCCAACTAGAACTTACGAGACCCAGTACTTC
>-|-|TRBV20-1|TRBJ2-7
CSASVMRGYEQYF
TGCAGTGCTAGTGTCATGCGCGGCTACGAGCAGTACTTC
>-|TRBD1|TRBV6-5|TRBJ2-7
CASSYGTGGSYEQYF
TGTGCCAGCAGTTACGGGACAGGGGGCAGCTACGAGCAGTACTTC
>few|TRBD1|TRBV28|TRBJ1-2
CASSGQVGYGYTF
TGTGCCAGCAGCGGACAGGTCGGTTATGGCTACACCTTC